The present TCR beta chain was sequenced within a study of stem cell transplantation in POMP-related autoinflammatory disease. Study in general: The study hypothesized thymoproteasome defects skew the TRB repertoire via impaired CD8+ selection.

Only in-frame clones appear in the TCRdb table, and some are missing; sequencing was by immunoSEQ multiplex PCR. The repertoire consists of around 5,000 clones, with around 90% occurring once and the leading ten covering about 2.5%. With 6 bases removed from V and 1 base from J, the gap between germline ends came to 9 bases. The CDR3 is 14 amino acids. The germline gives CDR1 MNHEY, CDR2 SMNVEV (reference sequence). The TCR sequence derives from a human patient with POMP-related autoinflammation and immune dysregulation (PRAID). A share of the T cells may be of graft donor origin. The V call is TRBV27, the J call TRBJ2-2; D remains unclear. The sequencing used CD8+ T cells from PBMCs, collected after stem cell transplantation. The CDR3 sequence: CASRPGLNTGELFF. CDR3 coding DNA: TGTGCCAGCAGACCTGGCCTGAACACCGGGGAGCTGTTTTTT.